This note documents a single TCR beta chain sequence. The antigen remains unidentified. This sample is part of a study of long-term antiretroviral therapy in people with HIV. Study-level points and caveats: Regardless of time point, clones expanded before ART dominated the repertoire.

Trimming pared 0 bases from V and 1 base from J, leaving 10 bases between. This CDR3 is built from 16 residues. CDR1 is PRHDT and CDR2 is FYEKMQ in the germline V gene (reference sequence). immunoSEQ v3.0 was run at survey level. Produced via immunoSEQ multiplex PCR; TCRdb's table is partial and in-frame only. The table has 30,000 to 40,000 clones, around 86% seen once. The sequencing here drew on unsorted PBMCs, taken 1.5 years after starting antiretroviral therapy. The chain is built from TRBV13 and TRBJ1-5, with a possible D match to TRBD1 (5 bases). The receptor comes from a young man with HIV. The CDR3 region has the DNA TGTGCCAGCAGCTTAGGTAAAGGGGCCAGCAATCAGCCCCAGCATTTT. Residues: CASSLGKGASNQPQHF.